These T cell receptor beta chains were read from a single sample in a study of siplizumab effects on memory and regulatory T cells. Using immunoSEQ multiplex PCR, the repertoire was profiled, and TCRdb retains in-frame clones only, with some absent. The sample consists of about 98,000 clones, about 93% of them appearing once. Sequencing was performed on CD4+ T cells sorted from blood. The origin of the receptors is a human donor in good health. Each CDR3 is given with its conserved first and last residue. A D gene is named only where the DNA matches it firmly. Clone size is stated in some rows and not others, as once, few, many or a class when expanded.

CDR3aa: CASSIPAGKNTEAFF
CDR3nt: TGTGCCAGCAGCATACCCGCGGGTAAGAACACTGAAGCTTTCTTT
v_gene: TRBV5-4
abundance: NA
j_gene: TRBJ1-1
d_gene: NA

CDR3aa: CASSPGQTNYGYTF
CDR3nt: TGTGCCAGCTCACCAGGGCAGACTAACTATGGCTACACCTTC
v_gene: TRBV18
abundance: NA
j_gene: TRBJ1-2
d_gene: NA

CDR3aa: CASSGRESTDTQYF
CDR3nt: TGTGCCAGCAGTGGACGGGAGAGCACAGATACGCAGTATTTT
v_gene: TRBV25-1
abundance: NA
j_gene: TRBJ2-3
d_gene: NA

CDR3aa: CASSRQGDTEAFF
CDR3nt: TGTGCCAGCAGCCGTCAGGGAGACACTGAAGCTTTCTTT
v_gene: TRBV7-9
abundance: NA
j_gene: TRBJ1-1
d_gene: NA

CDR3aa: CASETRDSYYEQYF
CDR3nt: TGTGCCAGCGAAACCCGGGACTCATACTACGAGCAGTACTTC
v_gene: TRBV28
abundance: NA
j_gene: TRBJ2-7
d_gene: NA

CDR3aa: CASSHYGTDLYNEQFF
CDR3nt: TGTGCCAGCAGTCATTACGGGACAGATCTTTACAATGAGCAGTTCTTC
v_gene: TRBV6-6
abundance: NA
j_gene: TRBJ2-1
d_gene: TRBD1

CDR3aa: CASSEAGGASGELFF
CDR3nt: TGTGCCAGCAGTGAGGCGGGAGGTGCGTCCGGGGAGCTGTTTTTT
v_gene: TRBV6-4
abundance: few
j_gene: TRBJ2-2
d_gene: TRBD2

CDR3aa: CASRAGPAGMDTQYF
CDR3nt: TGTGCCAGTAGGGCCGGGCCCGCCGGGATGGATACGCAGTATTTT
v_gene: TRBV19
abundance: once
j_gene: TRBJ2-3
d_gene: NA

CDR3aa: CAWSMYGNTGELFF
CDR3nt: TGTGCCTGGAGTATGTATGGGAACACCGGGGAGCTGTTTTTT
v_gene: TRBV30
abundance: once
j_gene: TRBJ2-2
d_gene: NA

CDR3aa: CASSHDRNSNQPQHF
CDR3nt: TGTGCCAGCAGCCATGACAGAAATAGCAATCAGCCCCAGCATTTT
v_gene: TRBV4-2
abundance: NA
j_gene: TRBJ1-5
d_gene: NA

CDR3aa: CAWGLVSYEQYF
CDR3nt: TGTGCCTGGGGACTAGTTTCCTACGAGCAGTACTTC
v_gene: TRBV30
abundance: NA
j_gene: TRBJ2-7
d_gene: TRBD2

CDR3aa: CASSQGFLALPNEKLFF
CDR3nt: TGTGCCAGCAGCCAAGGATTTCTCGCCCTTCCTAATGAAAAACTGTTTTTT
v_gene: TRBV14
abundance: NA
j_gene: TRBJ1-4
d_gene: NA

CDR3aa: CASSVGISGSTDTQYF
CDR3nt: TGTGCCAGCAGCGTAGGGATTAGCGGGAGCACAGATACGCAGTATTTT
v_gene: TRBV9
abundance: NA
j_gene: TRBJ2-3
d_gene: TRBD2

CDR3aa: CASRKGVRAFF
CDR3nt: TGTGCCAGCAGAAAAGGGGTTCGAGCTTTCTTT
v_gene: TRBV6-5
abundance: NA
j_gene: TRBJ1-1
d_gene: NA

CDR3aa: CASREATGINYGYTF
CDR3nt: TGTGCCAGCAGGGAAGCTACAGGGATTAACTATGGCTACACCTTC
v_gene: TRBV6-1
abundance: NA
j_gene: TRBJ1-2
d_gene: NA

CDR3aa: CASSVGESGSIPYEQYF
CDR3nt: TGTGCCAGCAGCGTAGGGGAAAGCGGGAGCATCCCCTACGAGCAGTACTTC
v_gene: TRBV9
abundance: once
j_gene: TRBJ2-7
d_gene: TRBD2

CDR3aa: CASSIAGESYNEQFF
CDR3nt: TGTGCCAGTAGTATAGCGGGAGAGTCCTACAATGAGCAGTTCTTC
v_gene: TRBV19
abundance: NA
j_gene: TRBJ2-1
d_gene: NA

CDR3aa: CASSESTRPPNTGELFF
CDR3nt: TGCGCCAGCAGTGAGTCGACCCGCCCACCGAACACCGGGGAGCTGTTTTTT
v_gene: TRBV10-2
abundance: NA
j_gene: TRBJ2-2
d_gene: NA

CDR3aa: CASNRALIGALRTGANVLTF
CDR3nt: TGTGCCAGCAACCGAGCCCTTATCGGGGCCCTACGCACTGGGGCCAACGTCCTGACTTTC
v_gene: TRBV5-8
abundance: NA
j_gene: TRBJ2-6
d_gene: NA

CDR3aa: CASSGTEETQYF
CDR3nt: TGTGCCAGCTCAGGGACAGAAGAGACCCAGTACTTC
v_gene: TRBV18
abundance: NA
j_gene: TRBJ2-5
d_gene: TRBD1

CDR3aa: CASSYLGGVFGGYTF
CDR3nt: TGTGCCAGCAGTTACCTCGGGGGCGTCTTCGGAGGCTACACCTTC
v_gene: TRBV6-5
abundance: NA
j_gene: TRBJ1-2
d_gene: NA

CDR3aa: CASSAKLGVNTEAFF
CDR3nt: TGTGCCAGCAGTGCCAAATTAGGGGTGAACACTGAAGCTTTCTTT
v_gene: TRBV7-6
abundance: NA
j_gene: TRBJ1-1
d_gene: NA

CDR3aa: CASSFGTPSYEQYF
CDR3nt: TGTGCCAGCAGCTTCGGTACACCCTCCTACGAGCAGTACTTC
v_gene: TRBV13
abundance: NA
j_gene: TRBJ2-7
d_gene: NA

CDR3aa: CASSPTRNNEQFF
CDR3nt: TGCGCCAGCAGCCCTACTAGGAACAATGAGCAGTTCTTC
v_gene: TRBV5-1
abundance: NA
j_gene: TRBJ2-1
d_gene: NA

CDR3aa: CASSLYNEQFF
CDR3nt: TGTGCCAGCAGCCTCTACAATGAGCAGTTCTTC
v_gene: TRBV9
abundance: NA
j_gene: TRBJ2-1
d_gene: NA

CDR3aa: CASSQIAGGNTGELFF
CDR3nt: TGTGCCAGCAGCCAAATAGCGGGAGGGAACACCGGGGAGCTGTTTTTT
v_gene: TRBV7-9
abundance: NA
j_gene: TRBJ2-2
d_gene: TRBD2

CDR3aa: CASSLRPPGMTYQNYGYTF
CDR3nt: TGTGCCAGCAGCTTGAGACCCCCAGGGATGACTTACCAAAACTATGGCTACACCTTC
v_gene: TRBV5-4
abundance: NA
j_gene: TRBJ1-2
d_gene: NA